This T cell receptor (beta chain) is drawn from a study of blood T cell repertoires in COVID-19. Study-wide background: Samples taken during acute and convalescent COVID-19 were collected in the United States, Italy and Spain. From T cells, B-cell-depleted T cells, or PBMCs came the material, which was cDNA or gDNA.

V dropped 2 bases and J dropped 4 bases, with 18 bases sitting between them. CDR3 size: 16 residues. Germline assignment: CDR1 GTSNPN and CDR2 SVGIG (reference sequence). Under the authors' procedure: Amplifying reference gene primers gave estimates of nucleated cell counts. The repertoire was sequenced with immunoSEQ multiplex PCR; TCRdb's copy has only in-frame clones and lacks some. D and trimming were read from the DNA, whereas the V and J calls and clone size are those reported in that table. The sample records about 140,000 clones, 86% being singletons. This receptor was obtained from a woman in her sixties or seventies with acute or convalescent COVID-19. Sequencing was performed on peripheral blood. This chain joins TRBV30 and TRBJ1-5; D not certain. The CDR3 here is CAWSTSLVSGNQPQHF. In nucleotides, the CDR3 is TGTGCCTGGAGTACCTCTTTGGTTAGTGGTAATCAGCCCCAGCATTTT.